This T cell receptor (beta chain) was sequenced during a study of cytomegalovirus exposure and HLA in healthy donors. About the study: Around 78 million unique TCR sequences came from HLA-typed donors in an early release.

CDR1 and CDR2 (germline): SGHRS, YFSETQ. This CDR3 has 14 residues. The primer mix had 60 Vbeta and 13 Jbeta primers. Sequenced by immunoSEQ multiplex PCR; TCRdb stores in-frame clones only, minus some. The table shows about 140,000 clones, with over 75% occurring only once. Comment on this clone: Antigen specificity is unknown.

Findings and caveats of the study: A link between a missense DCLRE1C variant and TCR beta V- and J-gene trimming emerged from a later analysis.

This clonotype originated in a woman in her thirties or forties in good health and CMV-seronegative. The rearrangement links TRBV5-1 to TRBJ2-5; TRBD1 agrees at 9 bases. The J call may not be correct, given that the DNA end is closer to TRBJ2-7. The material sequenced was PBMCs. The CDR3 is CASSNRDRAYEQYF. DNA of the CDR3: TGCGCCAGCAGCAACCGGGACAGGGCCTACGAGCAGTACTTC.